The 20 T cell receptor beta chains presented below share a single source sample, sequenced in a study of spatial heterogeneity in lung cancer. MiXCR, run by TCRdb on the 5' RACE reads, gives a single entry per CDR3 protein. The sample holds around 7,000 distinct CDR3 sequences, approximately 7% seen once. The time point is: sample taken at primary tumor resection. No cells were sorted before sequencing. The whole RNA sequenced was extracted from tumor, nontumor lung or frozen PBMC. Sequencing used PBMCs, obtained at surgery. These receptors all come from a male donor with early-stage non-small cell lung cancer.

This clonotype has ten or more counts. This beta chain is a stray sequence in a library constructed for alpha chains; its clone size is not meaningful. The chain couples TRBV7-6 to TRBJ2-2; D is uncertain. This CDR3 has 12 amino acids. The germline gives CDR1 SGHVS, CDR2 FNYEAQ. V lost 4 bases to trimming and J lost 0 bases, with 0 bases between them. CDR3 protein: CASSSNTGELFF. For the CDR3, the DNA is TGTGCCAGCAGCTCGAACACCGGGGAGCTGTTTTTT.

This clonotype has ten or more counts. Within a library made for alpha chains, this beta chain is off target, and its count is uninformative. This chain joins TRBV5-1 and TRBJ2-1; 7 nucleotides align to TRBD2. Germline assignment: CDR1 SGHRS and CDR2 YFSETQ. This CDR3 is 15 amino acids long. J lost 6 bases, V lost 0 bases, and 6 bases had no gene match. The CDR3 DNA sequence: TGCGCCAGCAGCTTGGAGGGAGGGCCCTTCAATGAGCAGTTCTTC. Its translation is CASSLEGGPFNEQFF.

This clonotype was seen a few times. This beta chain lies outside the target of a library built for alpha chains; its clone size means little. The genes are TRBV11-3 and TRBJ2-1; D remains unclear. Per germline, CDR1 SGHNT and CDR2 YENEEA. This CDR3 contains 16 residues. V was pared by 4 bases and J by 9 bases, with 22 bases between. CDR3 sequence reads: CASSSPSGQFPFEQFF. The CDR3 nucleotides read TGTGCCAGCAGCTCCCCGTCGGGTCAGTTCCCTTTTGAGCAGTTCTTC. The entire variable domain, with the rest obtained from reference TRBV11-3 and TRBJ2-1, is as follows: EAGVVQSPRYKIIEKKQPVAFWCNPISGHNTLYWYLQNLGQGPELLIRYENEEAVDDSQLPKDRFSAERLKGVDSTLKIQPAELGDSAVYLCASSSPSGQFPFEQFFGPGTRLTVL.

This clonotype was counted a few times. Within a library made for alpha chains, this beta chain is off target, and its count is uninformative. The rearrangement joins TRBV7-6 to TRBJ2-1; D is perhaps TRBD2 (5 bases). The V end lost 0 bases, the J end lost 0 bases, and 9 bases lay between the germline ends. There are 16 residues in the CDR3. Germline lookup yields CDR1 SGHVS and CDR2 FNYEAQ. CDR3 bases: TGTGCCAGCAGCTTAGCGGCGGGTAGCTCCTACAATGAGCAGTTCTTC. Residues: CASSLAAGSSYNEQFF.

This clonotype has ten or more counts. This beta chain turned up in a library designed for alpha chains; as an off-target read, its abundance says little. DNA of the CDR3: TGTGCCAGCAGCTTAGGCGTGGCAGATACGCAGTATTTT. Translation: CASSLGVADTQYF. J is TRBJ2-3 and V is TRBV11-2, with D uncertain. CDR3 size: 13 residues. Trimming pared 1 base from V and 4 bases from J, leaving 6 bases between. Germline V CDR1 and CDR2: SGHAT, FQNNGV.

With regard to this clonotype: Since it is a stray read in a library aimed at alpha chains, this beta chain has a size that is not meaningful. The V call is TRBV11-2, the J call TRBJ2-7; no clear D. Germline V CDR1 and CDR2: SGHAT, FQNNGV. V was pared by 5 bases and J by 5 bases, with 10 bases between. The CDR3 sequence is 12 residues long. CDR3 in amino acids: CASSPPSNEQYF. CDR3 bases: TGTGCCAGCAGCCCTCCGAGTAACGAGCAGTACTTC.

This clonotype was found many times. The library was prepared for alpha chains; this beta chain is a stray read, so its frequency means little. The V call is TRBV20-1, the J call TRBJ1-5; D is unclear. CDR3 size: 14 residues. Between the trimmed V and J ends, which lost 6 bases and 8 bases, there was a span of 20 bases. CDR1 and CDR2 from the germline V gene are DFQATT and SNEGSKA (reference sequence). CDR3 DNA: TGCAGTGCCCTCACGGGCAGAGTGACGGAGCCCCAGCATTTT. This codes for CSALTGRVTEPQHF.

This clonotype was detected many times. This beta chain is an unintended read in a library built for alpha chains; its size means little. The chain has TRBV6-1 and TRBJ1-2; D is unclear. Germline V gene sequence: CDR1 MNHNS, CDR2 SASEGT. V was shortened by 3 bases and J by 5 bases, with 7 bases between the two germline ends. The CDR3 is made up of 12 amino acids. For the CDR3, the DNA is TGTGCCAGCAGTGAGTCGGTTTATGGCTACACCTTC. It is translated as CASSESVYGYTF.

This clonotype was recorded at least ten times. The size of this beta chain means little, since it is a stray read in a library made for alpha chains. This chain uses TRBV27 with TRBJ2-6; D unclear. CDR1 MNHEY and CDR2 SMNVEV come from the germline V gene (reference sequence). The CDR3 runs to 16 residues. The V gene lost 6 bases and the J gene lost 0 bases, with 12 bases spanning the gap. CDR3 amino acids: CASRVLGSSGANVLTF. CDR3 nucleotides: TGTGCCAGCAGGGTATTAGGAAGCTCTGGGGCCAACGTCCTGACTTTC. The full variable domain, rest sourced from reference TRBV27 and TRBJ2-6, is EAQVTQNPRYLITVTGKKLTVTCSQNMNHEYMSWYRQDPGLGLRQIYYSMNVEVTDKGDVPEGYKVSRKEKRNFPLILESPSPNQTSLYFCASRVLGSSGANVLTFGAGSRLTVL.

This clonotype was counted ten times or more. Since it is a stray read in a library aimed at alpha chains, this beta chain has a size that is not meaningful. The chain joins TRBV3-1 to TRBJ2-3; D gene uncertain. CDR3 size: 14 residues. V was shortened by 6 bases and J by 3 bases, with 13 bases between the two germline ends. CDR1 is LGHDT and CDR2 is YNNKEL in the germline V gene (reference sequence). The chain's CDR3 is CASRPLGGTDTQYF. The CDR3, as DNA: TGTGCCAGCAGACCCCTTGGCGGTACAGATACGCAGTATTTT.

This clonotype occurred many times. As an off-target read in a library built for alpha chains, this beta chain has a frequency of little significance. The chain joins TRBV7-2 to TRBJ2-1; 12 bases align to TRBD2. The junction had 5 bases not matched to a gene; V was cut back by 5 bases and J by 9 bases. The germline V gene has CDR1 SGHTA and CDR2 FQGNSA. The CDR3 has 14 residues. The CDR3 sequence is CASSLGTSGREQFF. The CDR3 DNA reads TGTGCCAGCAGCCTTGGGACTAGCGGGCGTGAGCAGTTCTTC.

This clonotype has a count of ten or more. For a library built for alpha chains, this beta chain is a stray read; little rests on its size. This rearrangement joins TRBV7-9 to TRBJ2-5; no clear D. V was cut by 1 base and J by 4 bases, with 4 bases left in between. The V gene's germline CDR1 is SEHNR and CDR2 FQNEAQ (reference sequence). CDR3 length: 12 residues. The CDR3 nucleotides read TGTGCCAGCAGCTTAGAGGCAGAGACCCAGTACTTC. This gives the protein CASSLEAETQYF. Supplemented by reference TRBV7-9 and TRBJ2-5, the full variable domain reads DTGVSQNPRHKITKRGQNVTFRCDPISEHNRLYWYRQTLGQGPEFLTYFQNEAQLEKSRLLSDRFSAERPKGSFSTLEIQRTEQGDSAMYLCASSLEAETQYFGPGTRLLVL.

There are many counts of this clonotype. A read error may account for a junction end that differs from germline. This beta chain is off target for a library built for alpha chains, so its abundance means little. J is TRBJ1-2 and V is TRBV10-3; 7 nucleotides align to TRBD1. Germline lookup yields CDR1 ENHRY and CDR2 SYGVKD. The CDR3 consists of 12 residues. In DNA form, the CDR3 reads TGTGCCATCAGTGAGCCCGGGACAGCTTCTTCCTTC. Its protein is CAISEPGTASSF.

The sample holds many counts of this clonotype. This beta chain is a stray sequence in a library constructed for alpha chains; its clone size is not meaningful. CDR3 bases: TGTGCCAGCACGGTACAGACGAGTGCTAAAGCTTTCTTT. Translation gives CASTVQTSAKAFF. This chain uses TRBV7-8 with TRBJ1-1; D is unclear. Trimming pared 7 bases from V and 9 bases from J, leaving 18 bases between. The CDR3 runs to 13 residues. The germline V gene encodes CDR1 SGHVS and CDR2 FQNEAQ.

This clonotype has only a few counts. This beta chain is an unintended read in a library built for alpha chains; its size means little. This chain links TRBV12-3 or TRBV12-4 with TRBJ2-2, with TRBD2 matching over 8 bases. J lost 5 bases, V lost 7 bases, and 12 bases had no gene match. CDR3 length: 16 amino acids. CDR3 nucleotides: TGTGCCAGCAACCTTTACGCGGGGGGTAGTACCGGGGAGCTGTTTTTT. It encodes CASNLYAGGSTGELFF.

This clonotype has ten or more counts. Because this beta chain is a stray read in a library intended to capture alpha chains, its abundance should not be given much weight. Written as DNA, the CDR3 is TGTGCCAGCAGTGGCGGACAGGAGCAGTACTTC. Translating it yields CASSGGQEQYF. The V call is TRBV12-3 or TRBV12-4, the J call TRBJ2-7; D perhaps matches TRBD1 (6 bases). This CDR3 contains 11 residues. The germline V and J ends were trimmed by 5 bases and 7 bases, with 9 bases remaining between them.

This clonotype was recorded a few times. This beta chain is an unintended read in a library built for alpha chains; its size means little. CDR3 in DNA: TGTGCCACCAGCAGAGGTATACAGGATCGTGAGCAGTACTTC. Protein: CATSRGIQDREQYF. The rearrangement links TRBV15 to TRBJ2-7, with D tentatively TRBD1 (5 bases). This CDR3 region has 14 residues. Trimming left V 1 base short and J 7 bases short, with 14 bases between. In germline, CDR1 is LNHNV, CDR2 YYDKDF (reference sequence).

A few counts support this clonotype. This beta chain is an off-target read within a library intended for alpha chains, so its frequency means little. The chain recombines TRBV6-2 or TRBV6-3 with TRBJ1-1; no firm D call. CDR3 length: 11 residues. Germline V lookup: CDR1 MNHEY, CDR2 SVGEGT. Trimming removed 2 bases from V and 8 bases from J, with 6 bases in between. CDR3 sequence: CASSYGVEAFF. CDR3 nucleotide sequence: TGTGCCAGCAGTTACGGGGTGGAAGCTTTCTTT.

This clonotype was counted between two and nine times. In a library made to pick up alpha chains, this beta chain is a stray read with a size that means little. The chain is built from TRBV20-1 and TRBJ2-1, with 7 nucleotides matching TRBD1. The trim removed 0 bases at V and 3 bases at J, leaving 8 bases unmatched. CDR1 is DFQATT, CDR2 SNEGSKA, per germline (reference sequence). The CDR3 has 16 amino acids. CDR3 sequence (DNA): TGCAGTGCTAGAGAAGTTTTGACAGGGCTCTACAATGAGCAGTTCTTC. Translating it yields CSAREVLTGLYNEQFF.

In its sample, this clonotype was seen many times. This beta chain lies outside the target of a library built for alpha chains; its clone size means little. CDR3 amino acids: CASTPSSGTGELFF. CDR3 sequence (DNA): TGTGCCAGCACCCCATCATCAGGGACCGGGGAGCTGTTTTTT. The chain employs TRBV6-6 and TRBJ2-2; D is possibly TRBD1 (5 bases). Germline V CDR1 and CDR2: MNHNY, SVGAGI (reference sequence). The V gene lost 7 bases and the J gene lost 5 bases, with 14 bases spanning the gap. This CDR3 is 14 amino acids long.